The 9 T cell receptor beta chains below were found in one sample sequenced in a study of OX40 agonist ivuxolimab in advanced cancers. The library was prepared using the immunoSEQ multiplex PCR assay. The immuneACCESS repertoire file appears here via TCRdb, limited to in-frame rearrangements. These files lack a portion of the clones; in checked studies, under half of the deficit traces to unresolved V genes, and the cause of the others is not known. In all, the sample holds approximately 76,000 clones, and roughly 90% of those were seen once. The ten largest clones add up to 0.78% of the sample. Here the sequenced sample was CD4+ or CD8+ T cells sorted from blood, taken in a trial of the OX40 agonist ivuxolimab. The receptors come from an adult with an advanced solid tumor such as melanoma, head and neck, liver or kidney cancer.

This clone was seen just once. The V call is TRBV10-3, the J call TRBJ1-1, with 9 bases fitting TRBD1. J lost 5 bases, V lost 6 bases, and 7 bases had no gene match. Germline CDR1 and CDR2: ENHRY and SYGVKD. The CDR3 runs 14 residues. CDR3 DNA sequence: TGTGCCATCAGAGAGACAGGGGGGGGGACTGAAGCTTTCTTT. Translated: CAIRETGGGTEAFF.

The table lists this clone with a few counts. The rearrangement uses TRBV5-6 and TRBJ2-3, with 9 bases aligning to TRBD1. The junction had 6 bases not matched to a gene; V was cut back by 4 bases and J by 0 bases. Germline V gene data show CDR1 as SGHDT and CDR2 as YYEEEE. The CDR3 is 16 residues long. The CDR3 spells CASSETGGASTDTQYF. In DNA form, the CDR3 reads TGTGCCAGCAGCGAGACAGGGGGTGCTAGCACAGATACGCAGTATTTT.

The J gene is TRBJ2-7, the V gene TRBV6-6; 7 bases agree with TRBD1. The CDR3 is made up of 11 amino acids. Germline V gene data show CDR1 as MNHNY and CDR2 as SVGAGI (reference sequence). V lost 6 bases and J lost 6; bases outside the gene matches: 2. CDR3 sequence reads: CASRQGIEQYF. DNA for the CDR3: TGTGCCAGCAGACAGGGGATCGAGCAGTACTTC.

The rearrangement joins TRBV28 to TRBJ1-1, with 11 bases matching TRBD1. The CDR3 extends over 14 amino acids. Germline lookup yields CDR1 MDHEN and CDR2 SYDVKM. J lost 9 bases, V lost 4 bases, and 7 bases had no gene match. DNA for the CDR3: TGTGCCAGCAGTTCCGGACAGGGGGCGCGAAAAGCTTTCTTT. This encodes CASSSGQGARKAFF.

The V call is TRBV19, the J call TRBJ1-5, with unresolved D. Germline V lookup: CDR1 LNHDA, CDR2 SQIVND (reference sequence). The CDR3 has 16 residues. V lost 2 bases, J lost 2 bases, and 13 bases lay in between. The CDR3 here is CASSIITGSRNQPQHF. The CDR3 nucleotides read TGTGCCAGTAGTATAATTACGGGGTCTCGCAATCAGCCCCAGCATTTT.

The V call is TRBV27, the J call TRBJ1-1; possible D gene TRBD1, 5 bases. The CDR3 has 14 residues. Germline V CDR1 and CDR2: MNHEY, SMNVEV (reference sequence). V was trimmed by 7 bases and J by 7 bases, leaving 19 bases between them. In nucleotides, the CDR3 is TGTGCCAGCACCTCTCGGGCAGGGAGGGTTGAAGCTTTCTTT. Residues: CASTSRAGRVEAFF.

The chain uses TRBV5-1 and TRBJ1-6; TRBD1 matches 9 bases. After removal of 3 bases from V and 10 bases from J, the junction contained 2 bases not matched to a gene. There are 13 residues in the CDR3. Germline CDR1 and CDR2: SGHRS and YFSETQ. Written as DNA, the CDR3 is TGCGCCAGCAGCTCGACAGGGGGGTCACCCCTCCACTTT. Protein product: CASSSTGGSPLHF.

This clone was seen only a few times. This chain links TRBV20-1 with TRBJ1-5; D is perhaps TRBD1 (6 bases). Germline-derived CDR1 and CDR2 are DFQATT and SNEGSKA (reference sequence). CDR3 size: 11 residues. V lost 3 bases and J 12 bases, leaving 12 bases between the germline ends. This chain's CDR3 is CSASNSRGQHF. Here the CDR3 DNA reads TGCAGTGCTAGTAACTCCAGGGGCCAGCATTTT.

This chain joins TRBV6-6 and TRBJ2-1; 10 bases align to TRBD1. CDR1 and CDR2 from the germline V gene are MNHNY and SVGAGI (reference sequence). J gave up 8 bases and V 11 bases, and 9 bases lay outside the gene matches. CDR3 length: 13 residues. The CDR3 coding sequence is TGTGCCGCCGGGGACAGGGGAACCTATGAGCAGTTCTTC. This encodes CAAGDRGTYEQFF.